A selection of T cell receptor beta chains follows, all from one sample in a study of shared T cell receptors in the human thymus. Only in-frame clones appear in the TCRdb table, and some are missing; sequencing was by immunoSEQ multiplex PCR. The sample lists over 65,000 clones, 90% to 95% seen once, with about 0.036% in the top ten. Sequencing was done on a sample of thymocytes. All receptors come from a human donor. The CDR3 runs from the conserved cysteine through the conserved F or W. The D gene is left open where the match is weak. Clone size appears in some rows only: once, few, many, or a class for an expanded clone.

v_call: TRBV6-5
j_call: TRBJ1-5
clone_size: once
d_call: -
cdr3_nt: TGTGCCAGCAGTTCGTCCGGACGGGCATATCAGCCCCAGCATTTT
cdr3_aa: CASSSSGRAYQPQHF

v_call: TRBV7-3
j_call: TRBJ1-6
clone_size: -
d_call: TRBD1
cdr3_nt: TGTGCCAGCAGCACGGGACAGGACAATTCACCCCTCCACTTT
cdr3_aa: CASSTGQDNSPLHF

v_call: TRBV4-1
j_call: TRBJ2-1
clone_size: once
d_call: TRBD2
cdr3_nt: TGCGCCAGCAGCCTCGGACTAGCCGCGGGCCTCTACAATGAGCAGTTCTTC
cdr3_aa: CASSLGLAAGLYNEQFF

v_call: TRBV15
j_call: TRBJ1-4
clone_size: -
d_call: -
cdr3_nt: TGTGCCACCAGCAGCCGCCTGGCAACTAATGAAAAACTGTTTTTT
cdr3_aa: CATSSRLATNEKLFF

v_call: TRBV6-5
j_call: TRBJ2-7
clone_size: -
d_call: -
cdr3_nt: TGTGCCAGCTCCCCCCGGGGGCCCTCCTACGAGCAGTACTTC
cdr3_aa: CASSPRGPSYEQYF

v_call: TRBV2
j_call: TRBJ2-1
clone_size: -
d_call: -
cdr3_nt: TGTGCTGCAGACCGGGGGCGGCCTACCTACAATGAGCAGTTCTTC
cdr3_aa: CAADRGRPTYNEQFF

v_call: TRBV23-1
j_call: TRBJ2-7
clone_size: -
d_call: TRBD1
cdr3_nt: TGCGCCAGCAGTCATTATGACCGGTTCGGGACAGGGCGTGACGAGCAGTACTTC
cdr3_aa: CASSHYDRFGTGRDEQYF

v_call: TRBV6-1
j_call: TRBJ2-7
clone_size: -
d_call: TRBD1
cdr3_nt: TGTGCCAGCAGTGTCCAAACAGGGGAGAGGGCCTACGAGCAGTACTTC
cdr3_aa: CASSVQTGERAYEQYF

v_call: TRBV7-9
j_call: TRBJ1-6
clone_size: -
d_call: TRBD1
cdr3_nt: TGTGCCAGCAGCCCCGACAGGGGGCCTAATTCACCCCTCCACTTT
cdr3_aa: CASSPDRGPNSPLHF

v_call: TRBV7-2
j_call: TRBJ1-1
clone_size: -
d_call: -
cdr3_nt: TGTGCCAGCACCGGTAGTAAGGAGATGAACACTGAAGCTTTCTTT
cdr3_aa: CASTGSKEMNTEAFF